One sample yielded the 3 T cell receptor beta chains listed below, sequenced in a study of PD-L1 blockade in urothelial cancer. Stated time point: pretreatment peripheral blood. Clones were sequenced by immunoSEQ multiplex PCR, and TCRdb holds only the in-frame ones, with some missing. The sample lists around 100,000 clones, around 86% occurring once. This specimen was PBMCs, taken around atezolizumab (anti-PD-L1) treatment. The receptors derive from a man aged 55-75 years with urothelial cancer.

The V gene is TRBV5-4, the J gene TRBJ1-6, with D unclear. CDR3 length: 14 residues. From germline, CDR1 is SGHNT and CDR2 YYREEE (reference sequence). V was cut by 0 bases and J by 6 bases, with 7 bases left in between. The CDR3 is CASSLGPLNSPLHF. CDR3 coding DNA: TGTGCCAGCAGCTTGGGGCCCCTTAATTCACCCCTCCACTTT.

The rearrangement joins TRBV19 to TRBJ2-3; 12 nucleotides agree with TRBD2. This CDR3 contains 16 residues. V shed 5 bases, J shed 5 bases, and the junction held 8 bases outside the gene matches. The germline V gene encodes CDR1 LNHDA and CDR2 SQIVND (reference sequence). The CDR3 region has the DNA TGTGCCAGTAGTCTGACTAGCGGGAGATTGGGAGATACGCAGTATTTT. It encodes CASSLTSGRLGDTQYF.

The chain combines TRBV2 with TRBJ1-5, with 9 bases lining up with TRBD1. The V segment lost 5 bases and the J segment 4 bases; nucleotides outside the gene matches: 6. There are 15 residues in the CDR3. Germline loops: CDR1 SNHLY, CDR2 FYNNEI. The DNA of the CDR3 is TGTGCCAGCAGTCAGACAGGGGGGAGGAATCAGCCCCAGCATTTT. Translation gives CASSQTGGRNQPQHF.